This TCR beta chain was retrieved from a study of blood T cells in healthy people across ages. Losses at the gene ends were 1 base for V and 6 bases for J; bases not matched to a gene: 10. This CDR3 is built from 16 residues. CDR1 and CDR2 from the germline V gene are LGHNA and YSLEER. The use of a sample-barcoded 5' primer and a J-beta primer mix characterized a second PCR of roughly 6 to 11 cycles. Each CDR3 protein is one row after TCRdb ran MiXCR on the 5' RACE reads. Of 750,000 or so distinct CDR3 sequences listed, approximately 25% are singletons. These records were also assigned to another study, of T cells of mothers and their children. That paper adds: Related mother-child pairs showed slightly higher but non-significant overlap than unrelated pairs.

This TCR derives from a boy younger than 18 in good health. Sample: blood. The J gene is TRBJ2-3, the V gene TRBV4-3; 7 bases map to TRBD2. The CDR3 nucleotides read TGCGCCAGCAGCCAAGCCTGGGAGGGCCGCGGGGATACGCAGTATTTT. It yields the protein CASSQAWEGRGDTQYF.